These 23 T cell receptor beta chains originate from one sample sequenced in a study of graft-versus-host responses after intestinal transplantation. Sequencing used immunoSEQ multiplex PCR; TCRdb keeps in-frame clones, though not all of them. The sample consists of fewer than 150,000 clones, around nine tenths of them appearing once. For these TCRs, the target antigens are not known. The sample was unstimulated CD4+ T cells sorted from spleen or lymph node cells, taken before intestinal transplant. These receptors originate from a human donor who received an intestinal transplant.

The table lists this clone with a count of one. This sequence joins TRBV6-1 and TRBJ2-2; D is unclear. The V and J ends lost 4 bases and 8 bases respectively, with 20 bases between them. This CDR3 has 16 residues. CDR1 is MNHNS and CDR2 is SASEGT in the germline V gene. CDR3 bases: TGTGCCAGCAGTGTTCGATCCACCCGAAGCGCGGGGGAGCTGTTTTTT. This codes for CASSVRSTRSAGELFF.

The count of this clone is one. The V gene is TRBV27, the J gene TRBJ2-5; D could derive from TRBD1 or TRBD2 (5 bases each). The V gene lost 8 bases and the J gene lost 2 bases, with 18 bases spanning the gap. CDR1 is MNHEY and CDR2 is SMNVEV in the germline V gene (reference sequence). This CDR3 is built from 15 residues. The CDR3 nucleotides are TGTGCCAGCGGTAGCGAACAGGCGAATCAAGAGACCCAGTACTTC. Protein: CASGSEQANQETQYF.

The J gene is TRBJ1-2, the V gene TRBV9; D gene uncertain. The germline V and J ends were trimmed by 3 bases and 0 bases, with 12 bases remaining between them. CDR3 length equals 15 residues. The germline CDR1 and CDR2 sequences are SGDLS and YYNGEE. This chain's CDR3 is CASSAGAGSNYGYTF. The CDR3 DNA sequence: TGTGCCAGCAGCGCTGGAGCGGGGTCTAACTATGGCTACACCTTC.

The V call is TRBV18, the J call TRBJ2-7, with D uncertain. The germline V and J ends were trimmed by 3 bases and 3 bases, with 12 bases remaining between them. From germline, CDR1 is KGHSH and CDR2 LQKENI. The CDR3 runs to 14 residues. The CDR3, as DNA: TGTGCCAGCTCACCCTCTCAGGAGCTCTACGAGCAGTACTTC. Amino acid sequence: CASSPSQELYEQYF.

The rearrangement joins TRBV4-2 to TRBJ2-5, with 9 nucleotides matching TRBD1. The V and J ends lost 1 base and 5 bases, in that order; junction bases with no gene match: 14. Germline V lookup: CDR1 LGHNA, CDR2 YNFKEQ. The CDR3 is 18 amino acids. The CDR3 DNA is TGTGCCAGCAGCCAAGGAGTAACAGGGGGCTACTTCCAGGAGACCCAGTACTTC. It yields the protein CASSQGVTGGYFQETQYF.

The genes are TRBV29-1 and TRBJ2-3; 9 positions match TRBD1. V lost 6 bases, J lost 1 base, and 14 bases stayed unmatched. This CDR3 spans 17 amino acids. Germline loops: CDR1 SQVTM, CDR2 ANQGSEA. DNA of the CDR3: TGCAGCGTGACCCCGGGACAGGGAGTTTTGGGCACAGATACGCAGTATTTT. Translation: CSVTPGQGVLGTDTQYF.

The gene calls are TRBV2 and TRBJ1-1; 9 bases agree with TRBD1. Losses at the gene ends were 7 bases for V and 5 bases for J; bases not matched to a gene: 14. Looked up from germline, CDR1 is SNHLY and CDR2 is FYNNEI. The CDR3 runs 16 residues. For the CDR3, the DNA is TGTGCCAGCAAGCGCCAACCCACAGGGGGCTTGACTGAAGCTTTCTTT. Protein product: CASKRQPTGGLTEAFF. The complete variable domain, with remaining parts taken from reference TRBV2 and TRBJ1-1, reads EPEVTQTPSHQVTQMGQEVILRCVPISNHLYFYWYRQILGQKVEFLVSFYNNEISEKSEIFDDQFSVERPDGSNFTLKIRSTKLEDSAMYFCASKRQPTGGLTEAFFGQGTRLTVV.

The chain carries TRBV19 and TRBJ1-1; D is uncertain. CDR1 is LNHDA and CDR2 is SQIVND in the germline V gene (reference sequence). The CDR3 spans 14 residues. The V and J ends lost 6 bases and 0 bases respectively, with 11 bases between them. In nucleotides, the CDR3 is TGTGCCAGTAGGCCACTGGTTGTGAACACTGAAGCTTTCTTT. It codes for CASRPLVVNTEAFF.

V and J are TRBV2 and TRBJ2-1, with D maybe TRBD1 (5 bases). Per germline, CDR1 SNHLY and CDR2 FYNNEI. This CDR3 comprises 16 residues. V gave up 6 bases and J gave up 1 base, with 16 bases separating them. The CDR3 coding sequence is TGTGCCAGCAGCTCTATCGGCCAGGGTTCCTACAATGAGCAGTTCTTC. Its translation is CASSSIGQGSYNEQFF.

This chain connects TRBV5-4 to TRBJ2-7, with D possibly being TRBD2 (7 bases). Trimming removed 0 bases at V and 4 bases at J, with 20 bases between. CDR1 is SGHNT and CDR2 is YYREEE in the germline V gene (reference sequence). This CDR3 spans 17 amino acids. The CDR3 bases are TGTGCCAGCAGCTTGGAGGCGGGGGCCATACTCGGATACGAGCAGTACTTC. Protein sequence: CASSLEAGAILGYEQYF.

This sequence joins TRBV2 and TRBJ1-6; D remains ambiguous. The germline V and J ends were trimmed by 1 base and 6 bases, with 10 bases remaining between them. There are 15 residues in the CDR3. Germline CDR1 reads SNHLY; CDR2 reads FYNNEI. CDR3 region: CASSEGQVLNSPLHF. As DNA, the CDR3 is TGTGCCAGCAGTGAAGGGCAGGTACTTAATTCACCCCTCCACTTT.

The genes are TRBV21-1 and TRBJ1-1. TRBV21-1 is listed as a pseudogene. This CDR3 has 12 amino acids. The CDR3 nucleotides are TGTGCCAGCAGCAAGGGGGGTTCTGAAGCTTTCTTT. Encoded protein: CASSKGGSEAFF.

The V gene is TRBV29-1, the J gene TRBJ2-2, with D unclear. Per the germline V gene, CDR1 is SQVTM and CDR2 is ANQGSEA. This CDR3 region has 13 residues. Between the trimmed V and J ends, which lost 4 bases and 1 base, there was a span of 7 bases. CDR3 protein: CSVGFKNTGELFF. CDR3 sequence (DNA): TGCAGCGTTGGTTTTAAGAACACCGGGGAGCTGTTTTTT.

The rearrangement joins TRBV6-5 to TRBJ2-3; D gene ambiguous. This CDR3 has 14 residues. V was shortened by 2 bases and J by 4 bases, with 10 bases between the two germline ends. In germline, CDR1 is MNHEY, CDR2 SVGAGI. As DNA, the CDR3 is TGTGCCAGCAGTTACCGGCGTGGATCAGATACGCAGTATTTT. Protein sequence: CASSYRRGSDTQYF.

On this clone itself: One end of the junction varies from germline; a read error may be responsible. The V gene is TRBV5-4, the J gene TRBJ2-5; TRBD2 agrees at 14 bases. Germline loops: CDR1 SGHNT, CDR2 YYREEE (reference sequence). The CDR3 extends over 17 amino acids. The CDR3 spells CASSLVGLAGAKETQYF. The CDR3 DNA sequence: TGTGCCAGCAGTTTGGTGGGACTAGCGGGGGCCAAAGAGACCCAGTACTTC.

This chain uses TRBV9 with TRBJ2-1, with D possibly matching TRBD2 (6 bases). Trimming took 0 bases from V and 5 from J, leaving 12 bases between them. This CDR3 is built from 15 residues. Germline CDR1 is SGDLS and CDR2 is YYNGEE. The CDR3: CASSVDPRGHNEQFF. The CDR3 DNA reads TGTGCCAGCAGCGTAGATCCGCGGGGCCACAATGAGCAGTTCTTC. Filled out from reference TRBV9 and TRBJ2-1, the complete variable domain reads DSGVTQTPKHLITATGQRVTLRCSPRSGDLSVYWYQQSLDQGLQFLIQYYNGEERAKGNILERFSAQQFPDLHSELNLSSLELGDSALYFCASSVDPRGHNEQFFGPGTRLTVL.

This rearrangement joins TRBV5-4 to TRBJ1-1, with 7 bases that match TRBD1. With V trimmed by 4 bases and J by 1 base, 1 base remained unmatched. Germline loops: CDR1 SGHNT, CDR2 YYREEE (reference sequence). The CDR3 consists of 13 residues. The CDR3: CASSTGENTEAFF. The DNA for the CDR3 is TGTGCCAGCAGCACAGGGGAGAACACTGAAGCTTTCTTT. Full variable domain (remainder filled in from reference TRBV5-4 and TRBJ1-1): ETGVTQSPTHLIKTRGQQVTLRCSSQSGHNTVSWYQQALGQGPQFIFQYYREEENGRGNFPPRFSGLQFPNYSSELNVNALELDDSALYLCASSTGENTEAFFGQGTRLTVV.

The CDR3 sequence is CASSLAPQGDTQYF. The CDR3, as DNA: TGTGCCAGCAGCTTAGCTCCACAGGGAGATACGCAGTATTTT. The rearrangement links TRBV7-8 to TRBJ2-3; the D gene is possibly TRBD1 (6 bases). V lost 0 bases to trimming and J lost 5 bases, with 9 bases between them. Germline lookup yields CDR1 SGHVS and CDR2 FQNEAQ. This CDR3 contains 14 residues.

The chain is built from TRBV6-1 and TRBJ1-5; D is perhaps TRBD1 (6 bases). V was cut by 6 bases and J by 7 bases, with 10 bases left in between. The CDR3 loop spans 12 amino acids. In germline, CDR1 is MNHNS, CDR2 SASEGT. The CDR3 DNA is TGTGCCAGCAGCCCCGGGGGCCAGCCCCAGCATTTT. Its translation is CASSPGGQPQHF.

This chain uses TRBV5-1 with TRBJ2-5; 8 bases match TRBD2. Germline lookup yields CDR1 SGHRS and CDR2 YFSETQ. This CDR3 region has 13 residues. V shed 6 bases and J 4 bases; nucleotides not matched to a gene: 5. CDR3 region: CASKGTSGETQYF. For the CDR3, the DNA is TGCGCCAGCAAAGGAACTAGCGGAGAGACCCAGTACTTC.

The J gene is TRBJ2-2, the V gene TRBV10-2; 8 nucleotides match TRBD2. CDR1 and CDR2 (germline): WSHSY, SAAADI. V shed 4 bases and J 0 bases; nucleotides not matched to a gene: 13. The CDR3 is 19 amino acids. The CDR3 reads CASSAPAGTRDANTGELFF. CDR3 DNA: TGCGCCAGCAGTGCCCCCGCCGGGACTAGGGACGCGAACACCGGGGAGCTGTTTTTT.

The chain combines TRBV7-9 with TRBJ1-1; weak D call: TRBD1 (5 bases). With 1 base removed from V and 10 bases from J, the gap between germline ends came to 16 bases. The CDR3 spans 14 residues. The germline V gene encodes CDR1 SEHNR and CDR2 FQNEAQ (reference sequence). The CDR3 DNA reads TGTGCCAGCAGCTTAGGGGGAACGGGGAGGGGAGCTTTCTTT. Its translation: CASSLGGTGRGAFF.

The J gene is TRBJ2-6, the V gene TRBV21-1; the table's D call, TRBD2, has no DNA check behind it. TRBV21-1 is labeled a pseudogene. The CDR3 contains 18 residues. CDR3 DNA sequence: TGTGCCAGCAGCCAGGGCGGGGCGGGTCGCTCTGGGGCCAACGTCCTGACTTTC. Protein product: CASSQGGAGRSGANVLTF.